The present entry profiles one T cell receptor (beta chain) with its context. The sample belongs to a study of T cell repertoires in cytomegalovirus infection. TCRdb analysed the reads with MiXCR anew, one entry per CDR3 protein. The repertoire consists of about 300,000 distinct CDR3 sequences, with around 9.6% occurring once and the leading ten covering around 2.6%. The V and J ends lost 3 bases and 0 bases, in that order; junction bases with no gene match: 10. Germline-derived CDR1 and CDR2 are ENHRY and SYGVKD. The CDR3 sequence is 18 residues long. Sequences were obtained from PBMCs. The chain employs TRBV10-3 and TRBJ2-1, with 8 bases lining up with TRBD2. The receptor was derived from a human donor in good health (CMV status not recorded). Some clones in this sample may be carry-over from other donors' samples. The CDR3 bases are TGTGCCATCAGTGATCTGACTAGCGACTACACCTCCTACAATGAGCAGTTCTTC. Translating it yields CAISDLTSDYTSYNEQFF.